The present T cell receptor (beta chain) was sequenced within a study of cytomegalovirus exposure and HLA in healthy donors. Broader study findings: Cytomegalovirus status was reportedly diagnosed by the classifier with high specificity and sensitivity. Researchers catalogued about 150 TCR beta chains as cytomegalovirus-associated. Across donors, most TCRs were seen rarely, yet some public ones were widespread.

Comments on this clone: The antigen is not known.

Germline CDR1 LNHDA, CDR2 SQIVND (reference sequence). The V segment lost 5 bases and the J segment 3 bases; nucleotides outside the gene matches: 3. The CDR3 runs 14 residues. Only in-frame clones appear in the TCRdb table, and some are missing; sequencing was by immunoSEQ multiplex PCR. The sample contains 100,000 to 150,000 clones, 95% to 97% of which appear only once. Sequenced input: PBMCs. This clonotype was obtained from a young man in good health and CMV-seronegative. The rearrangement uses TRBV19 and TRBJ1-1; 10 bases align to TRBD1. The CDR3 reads CASSPGQGHTEAFF. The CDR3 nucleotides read TGTGCCAGTAGTCCGGGACAGGGGCACACTGAAGCTTTCTTT.